Presented here are 10 T cell receptor beta chains from one specimen sequenced in a study of a mutant IDH1 vaccine in newly diagnosed glioma. Time point meaning: baseline, week 1 (first vaccination visit). The treatment here: pre-vaccination baseline after standard-of-care therapy. Only in-frame clones appear in the TCRdb table, and some are missing; sequencing was by immunoSEQ multiplex PCR. The sample comprises some 100,000 clones, about four fifths of which are singletons, and 6% to 9.5% rests with the top ten. The sequences come from PBMCs, collected from a glioma patient treated with radiotherapy, temozolomide or both. The receptors here all came from a woman in her forties or fifties with glioma.

J is TRBJ1-2 and V is TRBV7-9; 7 bases match TRBD1. CDR3 length: 13 amino acids. The J segment lost 8 bases and the V segment lost 7 bases, leaving 10 bases of the junction unmatched. Germline-derived CDR1 and CDR2 are SEHNR and FQNEAQ (reference sequence). The CDR3 nucleotides read TGTGCCAGCATCAAAGAGGGGGCTAAAGGCTACACCTTC. This translates into CASIKEGAKGYTF.

The J gene is TRBJ2-7, the V gene TRBV2; 9 nucleotides match TRBD1. CDR1 and CDR2 from the germline V gene are SNHLY and FYNNEI. J gave up 1 base and V 6 bases, and 7 bases lay outside the gene matches. The CDR3 is 15 residues long. Written as DNA, the CDR3 is TGTGCCAGCAGGGCAGACAGGGGGGAGTCCTACGAGCAGTACTTC. Translated: CASRADRGESYEQYF.

CDR3 in amino acids: CASSGDRIYEQYF. CDR3 DNA sequence: TGTGCCAGCAGTGGTGACAGGATTTACGAGCAGTACTTC. The chain combines TRBV2 with TRBJ2-7, with D possibly matching TRBD1 (6 bases). CDR1 and CDR2 from the germline V gene are SNHLY and FYNNEI. Between the trimmed V and J ends, which lost 4 bases and 4 bases, there was a span of 11 bases. The CDR3 loop spans 13 amino acids.

V usage is TRBV5-5 and J usage is TRBJ1-2, with D unresolved. The CDR3 is made up of 14 amino acids. Trimming took off 1 base at V and 6 bases at J, with 13 bases between the two ends. Germline assignment: CDR1 SGHKS and CDR2 YYEKEE (reference sequence). The CDR3 nucleotides are TGTGCCAGCAGCTTGTCGGGTTGGGGAGATGGCTACACCTTC. Translation gives CASSLSGWGDGYTF. Complete variable domain (other parts from reference TRBV5-5 and TRBJ1-2): DAGVTQSPTHLIKTRGQQVTLRCSPISGHKSVSWYQQVLGQGPQFIFQYYEKEERGRGNFPDRFSARQFPNYSSELNVNALLLGDSALYLCASSLSGWGDGYTFGSGTRLTVV.

The chain uses TRBV5-4 and TRBJ1-1; maybe TRBD1 (5 bases). CDR1 is SGHNT and CDR2 is YYREEE in the germline V gene (reference sequence). The germline V and J ends were trimmed by 0 bases and 1 base, with 10 bases remaining between them. The CDR3 spans 15 residues. CDR3 sequence reads: CASSLGGRENTEAFF. Written as DNA, the CDR3 is TGTGCCAGCAGCTTGGGGGGCAGGGAGAACACTGAAGCTTTCTTT.

The chain's CDR3 is CASSLGAADTQYF. CDR3 DNA sequence: TGTGCCAGCAGCTTGGGTGCGGCGGATACGCAGTATTTT. The chain is built from TRBV7-2 and TRBJ2-3, with D hard to call. Deletions cut 3 bases from V and 6 bases from J, with 10 bases between. Germline V lookup: CDR1 SGHTA, CDR2 FQGNSA. The CDR3 covers 13 residues.

The chain joins TRBV18 to TRBJ2-3, with D uncertain. Germline CDR1 and CDR2: KGHSH and LQKENI. Trimming took 4 bases from V and 2 from J, leaving 4 bases between them. The CDR3 has 12 residues. Here the CDR3 reads CASSRSTDTQYF. The CDR3 DNA follows: TGTGCCAGCTCACGATCCACAGATACGCAGTATTTT.

The chain recombines TRBV2 with TRBJ2-1, with D hard to call. CDR1 SNHLY and CDR2 FYNNEI come from the germline V gene. The CDR3 sequence is 14 residues long. V shed 6 bases and J shed 2 bases, with 11 bases lying between them. DNA for the CDR3: TGTGCCAGCAGCGCCGCGAATACCTACAATGAGCAGTTCTTC. Translating gives CASSAANTYNEQFF. Complete variable domain (other parts from reference TRBV2 and TRBJ2-1): EPEVTQTPSHQVTQMGQEVILRCVPISNHLYFYWYRQILGQKVEFLVSFYNNEISEKSEIFDDQFSVERPDGSNFTLKIRSTKLEDSAMYFCASSAANTYNEQFFGPGTRLTVL.

The chain is built from TRBV18 and TRBJ1-2, with 7 bases fitting TRBD1. Germline V CDR1 and CDR2: KGHSH, LQKENI. With 3 bases clipped from V and 5 bases from J, the junction kept 3 bases outside the gene matches. The CDR3 spans 13 residues. The CDR3 reads CASSPPTGYGYTF. CDR3 nucleotides: TGTGCCAGCTCACCCCCGACAGGGTATGGCTACACCTTC.

The rearrangement uses TRBV10-3 and TRBJ1-2; D remains ambiguous. V lost 3 bases, J lost 4 bases, and 21 bases lay in between. Germline lookup yields CDR1 ENHRY and CDR2 SYGVKD. The CDR3 is made up of 17 amino acids. CDR3 DNA sequence: TGTGCCATCAGTGAAGACCCGAGCTCGGATACTCTCTATGGCTACACCTTC. Translated: CAISEDPSSDTLYGYTF.